This note documents a single T cell receptor (beta chain) sequence. Methods used by the authors: Scientists estimated how many nucleated cells there were by amplifying reference gene primers. Repertoires were generated with immunoSEQ multiplex PCR, while TCRdb's copy carries only in-frame clones and drops some. The V and J calls and the clone size are those of that table, but D and trimming were determined from the DNA. The sample has 57,000 or so clones, 76% seen once. This CDR3 comprises 15 residues. V shed 2 bases and J shed 2 bases, with 12 bases lying between them. The V gene's germline CDR1 is MNHEY and CDR2 SMNVEV (reference sequence). The sample belongs to a study of blood T cell repertoires in COVID-19.

The V call is TRBV27, the J call TRBJ2-5; TRBD2 might be the D (7 bases). Sequenced: peripheral blood. This clonotype was sampled from a man aged 45-60 years with active or convalescent COVID-19. The CDR3 sequence is CASSLEAGTQETQYF. CDR3 DNA sequence: TGTGCCAGCAGTTTAGAAGCGGGGACACAAGAGACCCAGTACTTC.